A single T cell receptor beta chain is shown here with its context. Its antigen is currently not known. No base qualities exist here, and no much larger clone lies one base off it. The data were obtained in a study of T cell responses to AZD1222 COVID-19 vaccine (dated by TCRdb to about 2021). About the investigation overall: TCR sequencing was performed for roughly 250 trial participants, of whom some 200 were given two doses of AZD1222 and approximately 26 were given two doses of MenACWY control vaccine. Trial participants were enrolled by age into 18-55, 56-69 and 70-plus year subgroups, with roughly 160, 29 and 62 TCR-sequenced participants respectively.

The paper's findings and limits, for the study overall: The vaccine-associated CD4 TCRs covered the entire spike protein, and the dominant responses fell in regions 160-218 and 743-854. Most participants were white British and females outnumbered males, and the authors suggested that clonal diversity may have been underestimated. Conclusions about previously exposed vaccinees are limited, since just six AZD1222 recipients were seropositive for SARS-CoV-2 at baseline. In the small 56-69-year group, the increase in depth fell short of significance, most likely because of low power. After two AZD1222 doses, both the breadth and the depth of spike-specific TCRs were significantly higher than at day 0 and than in MenACWY recipients. Because no day 14 peak-response samples were available, repertoires were characterized only after the peak T cell response. Nearly half of unique spike-specific TCRs reportedly recognized epitopes outside regions mutated in the B.1.351 and B.1.1.7 variants.

According to the study, the label for this sample's time point signals: about 28 days (+/-7) after the second vaccine dose. AZD1222 recipients whose second dose came at about 4 weeks and those whose second dose came at about 12 weeks were combined into one group, since spike-specific TCR depth and breadth did not differ between the two schedules. Samples from vaccinated people were obtained from the UK trials COV001 and COV002, which included a single-blind randomized controlled phase 2/3 trial of AZD1222 (ChAdOx1 nCoV-19) in healthy adults. For TCRbeta chain sequencing, PBMC samples from trial participants were taken at day 0 and at day 28 after the second dose. The cysteine opens and the phenylalanine closes a CDR3 of 13 amino acids. Here the CDR3 DNA is all that survives: 39 bases in frame from base 1. As encoded in the germline V gene (reference sequence), CDR1 is LGHDT while CDR2 is YNNKEL. V is clipped by 1 base and J by 8 bases, and the sequence between their germline boundaries is 11 bases long.

The CDR3 regions of human TCRbeta chains were analyzed by immunosequencing. As for how the authors treated the data: TCRs in the repertoires were matched against a reference library of SARS-CoV-2-specific TCRs that had been generated with the MIRA antigen-specificity platform. Breadth meant the fraction of unique TCRs that were SARS-CoV-2-associated, whereas depth meant the fraction of total T cells that were SARS-CoV-2-associated. Using the MIRA data, each spike-specific TCR was assigned both to the spike region to which the TCR was reactive and to a CD4 or CD8 class. Log10-transformed breadth and depth values were compared by one-way ANOVA with Sidak's multiple comparisons tests. Drawn from immuneACCESS, this table holds only the in-frame rearrangements with V and J called that TCRdb kept. Clones are partly lost; checked studies trace under half to an unresolved V gene and leave the rest unexplained. Clone size and V and J calls were adopted from that table, with D and trimming inferred from the DNA. This sample is represented by 150,000 to 250,000 clones; approximately 93% of them were singletons. The top ten clonotypes cover 1% of the sample.

The sequence was collected from an adult who received the AZD1222 COVID-19 vaccine. The input for sequencing was peripheral blood, taken 28 days after the second AZD1222 dose. The chain links TRBV3-1 (or the pseudogene TRBV3-2) with TRBJ1-2; TRBD1 is perhaps the D gene, given 6 matching bases. The DNA sequence is given as TGTGCCAGCAGCCAAGTGGGGGCTCAAGGCTACACCTTC. Its amino acids are CASSQVGAQGYTF.